Listed below are T cell receptor beta chains from one sample, sequenced in a study of response to subunit inactivated influenza vaccine. Each CDR3 protein gets one entry after TCRdb re-called the RT-PCR reads with MiXCR. The table shows under 550,000 distinct CDR3 sequences, with roughly 8.2% occurring only once. The sample consisted of PBMCs from blood, taken roughly 24 months after vaccination. These receptor sequences come from a man between 50 and 70 years old who received an inactivated influenza vaccine. The CDR3 runs from the conserved cysteine through the conserved F or W. Fields, in order: V gene, D gene, clone size, J gene, CDR3 DNA, CDR3 protein. The D gene is left open where the match is weak. Expanded clones are given a class, and other clones once, few, many or no size at all.

TRBV10-3,-,few,TRBJ2-1,TGTGCCATCAGTGAAATTAGGGGACTTAGCTCCTACAATGAGCAGTTCTTC,CAISEIRGLSSYNEQFF
TRBV20-1,-,many,TRBJ1-3,TGCAGTGCTAGATCAGACGGTTACTCTGGAAACACCATATATTTT,CSARSDGYSGNTIYF
TRBV12-3/TRBV12-4,-,many,TRBJ2-7,TGTGCCAGCAGTCAATCCGGGACGGAATTCGAGCAGTACTTC,CASSQSGTEFEQYF
TRBV6-2/TRBV6-3,-,few,TRBJ2-5,TGTGCCAGCACTCGGGGGGCCGCGATTCAAGAGACCCAGTACTTC,CASTRGAAIQETQYF
TRBV19,TRBD2,few,TRBJ2-1,TGTGCCAGTACCATCGGACTAGCGGCTAATGAGCAGTTCTTC,CASTIGLAANEQFF
TRBV6-1,-,few,TRBJ1-1,TGTGCCAGCAGTGGGACACGGAACACTGAAGCTTTCTTT,CASSGTRNTEAFF
TRBV15,-,few,TRBJ1-5,TGTGCCACCAGCAGAGTTCAGAACAATCAGCCCCAGCATTTT,CATSRVQNNQPQHF
TRBV20-1,TRBD1,few,TRBJ1-2,TGCAGTGCTGCAGGGGGTAGCTATGGCTACACCTTC,CSAAGGSYGYTF
TRBV9,-,few,TRBJ2-2,TGTGCCAGCAGCACAGACGGTATCCCTAGGAACACCGGGGAGCTGTTTTTT,CASSTDGIPRNTGELFF
TRBV5-1,TRBD1,-,TRBJ2-5,TGCGCCAGCAGCTTTCACGGACAGGCACAAGAGACCCAGTACTTC,CASSFHGQAQETQYF
TRBV10-3,-,once,TRBJ2-7,TGTTCCATCGGTCTATATTCCGAGCAGTACTTC,CSIGLYSEQYF
TRBV5-1,-,once,TRBJ2-3,TGCGCCAGCAGCCCCGAGAGGGCAACAGATACGCAGAATTTT,CASSPERATDTQNF
TRBV20-1,-,few,TRBJ2-7,TGCAGTGCTAGAGTTGGAGGGATGGGTGAGCAGTACTTC,CSARVGGMGEQYF
TRBV20-1,-,-,TRBJ2-1,TGCAGTGCTAAGTCGATATCCGGTGTCTCCTACAATGAGCAGTTCTTC,CSAKSISGVSYNEQFF
TRBV10-3,TRBD1,-,TRBJ2-1,TGTGCCATCAGTAAAATGGGGACAGGGGGCAACAATGAGCAGTTCTTC,CAISKMGTGGNNEQFF
TRBV19,-,many,TRBJ2-7,TGTGCCAGTAGTATACAGGACTCCTACGAGCAGTACTTC,CASSIQDSYEQYF
TRBV5-1,-,few,TRBJ2-7,TGCGCCAGCAAAGGGGGGGACGTGGGGGAGCAGTACTTC,CASKGGDVGEQYF
TRBV4-2,-,many,TRBJ2-3,TGTGCCAGCAGCCAAGTCGAGGGCCCAGGCACAGATACGCAGTATTTT,CASSQVEGPGTDTQYF
TRBV2,-,many,TRBJ2-7,TGTGCCAGCAGTCAAGCCTGGGCCTACGAGCAGTACTTC,CASSQAWAYEQYF
TRBV11-3,-,-,TRBJ2-1,TGTGCCAGCAGCTTAGGCGGAGGGGATAACAATGAGCAGTTCTTC,CASSLGGGDNNEQFF
TRBV5-1,TRBD1,many,TRBJ1-5,TGCGCCAGCAGCCTGACAGGGGTCGGTCAGCCCCAGCATTTT,CASSLTGVGQPQHF
TRBV20-1,TRBD1,many,TRBJ1-4,TGCAGTGCTAGAGACGACAGGGGGCGTCAAGGGATTTTT,CSARDDRGRQGIF
TRBV9,TRBD2,many,TRBJ2-3,TGTGCCAGCAGCGTGAGAGACTTGGTAGCGGGGGGTCGCACAGATACGCAGTATTTT,CASSVRDLVAGGRTDTQYF
TRBV7-8,-,many,TRBJ1-1,TGTGCCAGCAGCTTAGAACCCGTGGGGGCTGAAGCTTTCTTT,CASSLEPVGAEAFF
TRBV28,-,-,TRBJ1-2,TGTGCCAGCAGTATCAGGGTACGCCATGGCTACACCTTC,CASSIRVRHGYTF
TRBV20-1,TRBD2,few,TRBJ2-5,TGCAGCCTAAGCGGGGGCCGCCAAGAGACCCAGTACTTC,CSLSGGRQETQYF
TRBV7-9,TRBD2,many,TRBJ2-1,TGTGCCACCTCGGGGCGGGGGGATTCCCTGGATAAGTTCTTC,CATSGRGDSLDKFF
TRBV9,-,many,TRBJ1-5,TGTGCCAGCAGCGTAGACGGTAGCAATCAGCCCCAGCATTTT,CASSVDGSNQPQHF
TRBV24-1,TRBD1,many,TRBJ2-1,TGTGCCACCAGTGATTCCGGTGACAGGGAGAGGTTCTTC,CATSDSGDRERFF
TRBV12-3/TRBV12-4,-,few,TRBJ1-1,TGTGCCAGCCTCCCCGGGGAAGGCACTGAAGCTTTCTTT,CASLPGEGTEAFF
TRBV6-1,-,many,TRBJ1-2,TGTGCCAGCACACCCCGTTCCTATGGCTACACCTTC,CASTPRSYGYTF
TRBV9,-,many,TRBJ2-7,TGTGCCAGCAGGCGGAATGAAGGGTCCTACGAGCAGTACTTC,CASRRNEGSYEQYF
TRBV6-5,-,-,TRBJ1-1,TGTGCCAGCAGTTACTCGACCACAGGGACTGAAGCTTTCTTT,CASSYSTTGTEAFF
TRBV2,-,-,TRBJ1-5,TGTGCCAGCAGTACCACAGGAGGGCCCCAGCATTTT,CASSTTGGPQHF
TRBV5-1,TRBD2,many,TRBJ2-1,TGCGCCAGCAGGGGGGGGACTAGAGTTGAGCAGTTCTTC,CASRGGTRVEQFF
TRBV7-7,-,-,TRBJ2-5,TGTGCCAGCAGTAAGGGGGGGGGCGGACAAGAGACCCAGTACTTC,CASSKGGGGQETQYF
TRBV3-1,-,few,TRBJ1-1,TGTGCCAGCAGCCCTCGTAAGGGGTCGGGCACTGAAGCTTTCTTT,CASSPRKGSGTEAFF